The 5 T cell receptor beta chains given below trace back to one sample, sequenced in a study of tissue T cells after allogeneic stem cell transplantation. Repertoires were generated with immunoSEQ multiplex PCR, while TCRdb's copy carries only in-frame clones and drops some. Of approximately 45,000 clones in the sample, about three quarters were seen once. The sequenced material came from sorted cells pooled from one or two spleens. These receptors all come from a pool of C57BL/6 mice in good health.

As to this clone: Gene names and germline match the mouse. The read halts 1 residue ahead of the CDR3 end, with the missing end drawn from the germline J gene. The rearrangement links TRBV2 to TRBJ1-4; TRBD1 is a possible D gene (5 bases). From germline, CDR1 is LGHNA and CDR2 YSYQKL. The CDR3 spans 15 residues. V dropped 0 bases and J dropped 3 bases, with 8 bases sitting between them. Partial CDR3 DNA: TGTGCCAGCAGCCAAGACCCAGGGACCAACGAAAGATTATTT. Its protein product is CASSQDPGTNERLF. The entire CDR3 is CASSQDPGTNERLFF.

Comments on this clone: The listed genes are named as in mouse. The read ends 1 residue early relative to the CDR3; the germline J gene fills the gap. V gene TRBV2 combines with J gene TRBJ2-4; 7 nucleotides align to TRBD2. The germline gives CDR1 LGHNA, CDR2 YSYQKL. Unmatched junction bases numbered 2, after V lost 0 bases and J lost 5 bases. The CDR3 consists of 14 residues. Partial CDR3 DNA: TGTGCCAGCAGCCAAGATTCTGGGGGAAACACCTTGTAC. Translated: CASSQDSGGNTLY. From start to end, the CDR3 is CASSQDSGGNTLYF.

With respect to this clone: Genes and germline are mouse. Read sequence stops 1 residue before the CDR3 end, and the germline J gene provides the missing end. The gene calls are TRBV5 and TRBJ1-1, with TRBD1 identical over 9 bases. V gave up 5 bases and J gave up 3 bases; unmatched junction bases: 4. Germline CDR1 reads LGHNA; CDR2 reads YNLKQL (reference sequence). The CDR3 consists of 14 residues. CDR3 residues: CASSNTGGDTEVFF. CDR3 DNA, as far as it was read: TGTGCCAGCAGCAACACAGGGGGCGACACAGAAGTCTTC.

The sample holds a few counts of this clone. Gene names and germline refer to mouse. The sequence runs out 1 residue before the end of the CDR3; the remainder is reconstructed from the germline J gene. V gene TRBV20 combines with J gene TRBJ1-2; no clear D. The germline gives CDR1 GFQATS, CDR2 STVNSAI. V lost 3 bases and J 0 bases, leaving 5 bases between the germline ends. The CDR3 is 12 amino acids. CDR3 in amino acids: CGASTTNSDYTF. The part of the CDR3 DNA that was read is TGTGGTGCTAGTACAACAAACTCCGACTACACC.

As concerns this clone: Gene names are the mouse ones. Partial CDR3 DNA: TGTGCCAGCAGCTCGCGGGGCTGGGGGATCTATGCTGAGCAGTTC. This codes for CASSSRGWGIYAEQF. The entire CDR3 is CASSSRGWGIYAEQFF. V and J are TRBV3 and TRBJ2-1, with 7 nucleotides matching TRBD2. The CDR3 end is not reached by the read, which stops 1 residue before it; the germline J gene fills it in. Germline V gene sequence: CDR1 SNHLY, CDR2 FYNGKV (reference sequence). With V trimmed by 4 bases and J by 3 bases, 9 bases remained unmatched. The CDR3 length is 16 residues.